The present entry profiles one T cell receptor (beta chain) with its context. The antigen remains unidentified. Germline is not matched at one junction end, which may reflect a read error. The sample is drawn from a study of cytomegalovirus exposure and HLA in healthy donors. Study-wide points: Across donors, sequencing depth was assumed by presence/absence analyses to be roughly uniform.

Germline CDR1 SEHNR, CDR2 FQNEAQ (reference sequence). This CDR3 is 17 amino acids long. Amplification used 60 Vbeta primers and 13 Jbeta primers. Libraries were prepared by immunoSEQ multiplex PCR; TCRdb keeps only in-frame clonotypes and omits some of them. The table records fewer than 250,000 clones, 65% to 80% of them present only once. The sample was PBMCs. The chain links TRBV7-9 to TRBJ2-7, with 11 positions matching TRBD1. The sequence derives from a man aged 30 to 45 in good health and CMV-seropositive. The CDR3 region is CSSSSQRTGGAGNEQYF. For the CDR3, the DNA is TGTTCCAGCAGCTCGCAACGGACAGGGGGCGCAGGGAACGAGCAGTACTTC.